Each of the 32 T cell receptor beta chains below was sequenced from the same sample in a study of blood T cell repertoires in COVID-19. Profiling relied on immunoSEQ multiplex PCR, and the TCRdb table lists in-frame clones only, not all of them. The table lists roughly 310,000 clones, almost 90% of them singletons. Specimen: peripheral blood. All receptors come from a woman in her 30s with COVID-19, enrolled during active disease.

The chain has TRBV20-1 and TRBJ1-4; D might be TRBD1 (5 bases). Trimming shortened V by 3 bases and J by 4 bases, and 9 bases separated the two germline ends. CDR1 and CDR2 (germline): DFQATT, SNEGSKA (reference sequence). The CDR3 has 13 amino acids. CDR3 residues: CSASEGLNEKLFF. CDR3 DNA: TGCAGTGCTAGTGAGGGGCTTAATGAAAAACTGTTTTTT.

V gene TRBV30 combines with J gene TRBJ1-4; 8 bases are a match to TRBD1. This CDR3 contains 14 residues. V was clipped by 4 bases and J by 3 bases; unmatched bases: 4. CDR1 is GTSNPN, CDR2 SVGIG, per germline (reference sequence). DNA of the CDR3: TGTGCCTGGACCATACAGGGGGCTAATGAAAAACTGTTTTTT. It is translated as CAWTIQGANEKLFF.

The chain has TRBV28 and TRBJ1-4; D perhaps matches TRBD1 (6 bases). Trimming took 4 bases from V and 8 from J, leaving 23 bases between them. This CDR3 region has 17 residues. Germline V gene lookup returns CDR1 MDHEN and CDR2 SYDVKM. DNA of the CDR3: TGTGCCAGCAGTTCGGGGGGCCTGGCCCCGTTGTTAGAAAAACTGTTTTTT. Encoded protein: CASSSGGLAPLLEKLFF.

This clone occurred many times. The chain links TRBV7-6 to TRBJ1-1, with TRBD1 matching 9 bases. Looked up from germline, CDR1 is SGHVS and CDR2 is FNYEAQ. With V trimmed by 3 bases and J by 4 bases, 6 bases remained unmatched. The CDR3 runs 15 residues. CDR3 in amino acids: CASSLYGQGTTEAFF. The CDR3 DNA sequence: TGTGCCAGCAGCTTGTACGGACAGGGGACCACTGAAGCTTTCTTT.

This chain uses TRBV5-4 with TRBJ2-7; D gene uncertain. The CDR3 is 16 residues long. Trimming stripped 0 bases from V and 2 bases from J, with 15 bases between. In germline, CDR1 is SGHNT, CDR2 YYREEE (reference sequence). CDR3 in DNA: TGTGCCAGCAGCTTGGGTGGGTTAGCATCGACCTACGAGCAGTACTTC. Amino acids: CASSLGGLASTYEQYF.

The chain couples TRBV19 to TRBJ2-1; TRBD2 matches 7 bases. Unmatched junction bases numbered 12, after V lost 6 bases and J lost 4 bases. CDR3 size: 16 residues. Germline V lookup: CDR1 LNHDA, CDR2 SQIVND (reference sequence). CDR3: CASRVSVRREYNEQFF. The CDR3 coding sequence is TGTGCCAGTAGAGTATCCGTTAGGCGGGAGTACAATGAGCAGTTCTTC.

The V gene is TRBV11-2, the J gene TRBJ1-1, with D maybe TRBD1 (5 bases). This CDR3 comprises 14 residues. V was pared by 1 base and J by 3 bases, with 9 bases between. Germline V CDR1 and CDR2: SGHAT, FQNNGV. The CDR3 nucleotides read TGTGCCAGCAGCTTAGTGGGGGGTGACACTGAAGCTTTCTTT. This encodes CASSLVGGDTEAFF.

The chain joins TRBV2 to TRBJ1-6; perhaps TRBD1 as D (5 bases). This CDR3 has 15 residues. V was pared by 7 bases and J by 7 bases, with 17 bases between. Germline V gene sequence: CDR1 SNHLY, CDR2 FYNNEI. CDR3 sequence (DNA): TGTGCCAGCAATGTAGACAGTGGACGGAATTCACCCCTCCACTTT. Translating gives CASNVDSGRNSPLHF. Full variable domain (missing parts from reference TRBV2 and TRBJ1-6): EPEVTQTPSHQVTQMGQEVILRCVPISNHLYFYWYRQILGQKVEFLVSFYNNEISEKSEIFDDQFSVERPDGSNFTLKIRSTKLEDSAMYFCASNVDSGRNSPLHFGNGTRLTVT.

There are many counts of this clone. The rearrangement links TRBV28 to TRBJ1-2; 9 positions agree with TRBD1. V lost 4 bases and J lost 11; bases outside the gene matches: 20. This CDR3 has 17 amino acids. The germline gives CDR1 MDHEN, CDR2 SYDVKM. The CDR3 here is CASSWWSRLGTGSSYTF. The CDR3 DNA sequence: TGTGCCAGCAGTTGGTGGTCACGGCTCGGGACAGGGAGTTCATACACCTTC.

Points on this clone: At the DNA level, this CDR3 is encoded by other sequences in the same sample as well. The rearrangement links TRBV10-3 to TRBJ2-5; tentative D call: TRBD2 (6 bases). The V and J ends lost 5 bases and 0 bases respectively, with 7 bases between them. This CDR3 has 13 residues. Germline CDR1 ENHRY, CDR2 SYGVKD. CDR3 in amino acids: CAISRDYQETQYF. In DNA, the CDR3 is TGTGCCATCAGTAGGGACTACCAAGAGACCCAGTACTTC.

This chain joins TRBV5-6 and TRBJ2-3; D is unclear. In germline, CDR1 is SGHDT, CDR2 YYEEEE. V lost 0 bases to trimming and J lost 1 base, with 9 bases between them. The CDR3 has 15 residues. The CDR3 DNA sequence: TGTGCCAGCAGCTTGGCAGCAACAGGCACAGATACGCAGTATTTT. Translated, it gives CASSLAATGTDTQYF.

The chain links TRBV3-1 (or the pseudogene TRBV3-2) to TRBJ1-5, with TRBD1 matching 12 bases. V shed 4 bases, J shed 7 bases, and the junction held 5 bases outside the gene matches. Germline CDR1 LGHDT, CDR2 YNNKEL (reference sequence). CDR3 length equals 15 residues. The CDR3 DNA reads as TGTGCCAGCAGCCCGGGACAGGGGGCAAGGCAGCCCCAGCATTTT. Translating it yields CASSPGQGARQPQHF.

The J gene is TRBJ2-3, the V gene TRBV7-2; D is ambiguous. Trimming removed 3 bases at V and 0 bases at J, with 4 bases between. CDR3 size: 13 residues. Germline V CDR1 and CDR2: SGHTA, FQGNSA. The CDR3 sequence is CASSFQSTDTQYF. The CDR3 DNA sequence: TGTGCCAGCAGCTTCCAGAGCACAGATACGCAGTATTTT.

This sequence joins TRBV3-1 (or the pseudogene TRBV3-2) and TRBJ1-6, with 9 bases identical to TRBD1. CDR3 length equals 16 residues. With V trimmed by 2 bases and J by 7 bases, 6 bases remained unmatched. CDR1 and CDR2 from the germline V gene are LGHDT and YNNKEL (reference sequence). Here the CDR3 reads CASSQRGTGRNSPLHF. Here the CDR3 DNA reads TGTGCCAGCAGCCAACGTGGGACAGGGAGGAATTCACCCCTCCACTTT.

This clone was detected only once. The genes are TRBV7-9 and TRBJ1-2, with TRBD1 as a possible D gene (6 bases). V was clipped by 5 bases and J by 2 bases, with 15 bases between them. There are 15 residues in the CDR3. Germline CDR1 SEHNR, CDR2 FQNEAQ (reference sequence). The CDR3: CASSDGTNPNYGYTF. The CDR3 bases are TGTGCCAGCAGCGACGGGACAAATCCAAACTATGGCTACACCTTC. The full variable domain, with the rest looked up from reference TRBV7-9 and TRBJ1-2, is DTGVSQNPRHKITKRGQNVTFRCDPISEHNRLYWYRQTLGQGPEFLTYFQNEAQLEKSRLLSDRFSAERPKGSFSTLEIQRTEQGDSAMYLCASSDGTNPNYGYTFGSGTRLTVV.

The V and J genes are TRBV5-1 and TRBJ2-7, with D perhaps matching TRBD1 (6 bases). CDR3 length: 15 residues. From germline, CDR1 is SGHRS and CDR2 YFSETQ. V was clipped by 5 bases and J by 1 base, with 16 bases between them. CDR3 in amino acids: CASRGPQGSSYEQYF. CDR3 bases: TGCGCCAGCAGGGGTCCACAGGGATCGTCCTACGAGCAGTACTTC. Full variable domain (missing parts from reference TRBV5-1 and TRBJ2-7): KAGVTQTPRYLIKTRGQQVTLSCSPISGHRSVSWYQQTPGQGLQFLFEYFSETQRNKGNFPGRFSGRQFSNSRSEMNVSTLELGDSALYLCASRGPQGSSYEQYFGPGTRLTVT.

Written as DNA, the CDR3 is TGTGCCAGCTCACCACGGCCGGGGGGCGCAAGCCCTGAAGCTTTCTTT. Protein product: CASSPRPGGASPEAFF. This chain connects TRBV18 to TRBJ1-1; D is possibly TRBD1 (6 bases). The germline gives CDR1 KGHSH, CDR2 LQKENI. The CDR3 extends over 16 amino acids. V lost 1 base to trimming and J lost 6 bases, with 18 bases between them.

V is TRBV19 and J is TRBJ1-1; no clear D gene. This CDR3 has 12 residues. CDR1 is LNHDA and CDR2 is SQIVND in the germline V gene (reference sequence). Trimming stripped 5 bases from V and 0 bases from J, with 4 bases between. The chain's CDR3 is CASSHMNTEAFF. CDR3 DNA sequence: TGTGCCAGTAGTCACATGAACACTGAAGCTTTCTTT.

J is TRBJ1-3 and V is TRBV7-9, with a tentative D call TRBD1 (5 bases). Trimming shortened V by 1 base and J by 0 bases, and 7 bases separated the two germline ends. The germline V gene has CDR1 SEHNR and CDR2 FQNEAQ (reference sequence). This CDR3 spans 15 amino acids. CDR3: CASSLGGDSGNTIYF. The CDR3 nucleotides read TGTGCCAGCAGCTTAGGGGGCGACTCTGGAAACACCATATATTTT.

This chain links TRBV28 with TRBJ2-1, with 7 bases fitting TRBD1. Germline lookup yields CDR1 MDHEN and CDR2 SYDVKM. J lost 1 base, V lost 4 bases, and 7 bases had no gene match. The length of the CDR3 is 16 residues. The CDR3 sequence: CASSSRVTGSYNEQFF. CDR3 DNA: TGTGCCAGCAGTTCACGGGTGACAGGGTCCTACAATGAGCAGTTCTTC.

The chain carries TRBV6-5 and TRBJ1-2; 9 nucleotides align to TRBD1. Trimming cost V 2 bases and J 8 bases; bases outside gene matches: 6. Germline values: CDR1 MNHEY, CDR2 SVGAGI. CDR3 size: 14 residues. The DNA of the CDR3 is TGTGCCAGCAGTTACGGGACAGGGATGGGGGGCTACACCTTC. Protein product: CASSYGTGMGGYTF.

The rearrangement uses TRBV3-1 (or the pseudogene TRBV3-2) and TRBJ2-7; D is perhaps TRBD2 (5 bases). Trimming removed 2 bases at V and 5 bases at J, with 13 bases between. The germline V gene has CDR1 LGHDT and CDR2 YNNKEL (reference sequence). The CDR3 loop spans 14 amino acids. The CDR3: CASSQYLGVHEQYF. The CDR3 nucleotides read TGTGCCAGCAGCCAATACCTCGGGGTCCACGAGCAGTACTTC.

The rearrangement links TRBV11-1 to TRBJ2-7, with 8 bases aligning to TRBD1. The CDR3 extends over 15 amino acids. Trimming cost V 2 bases and J 4 bases; bases outside gene matches: 7. CDR1 is SGHAT, CDR2 FQDESV, per germline (reference sequence). The CDR3 sequence is CASSLQRTGSYEQYF. For the CDR3, the DNA is TGTGCCAGCAGCTTACAAAGGACAGGGTCGTACGAGCAGTACTTC. Together with reference TRBV11-1 and TRBJ2-7, the CDR3 gives the full variable domain: EAEVAQSPRYKITEKSQAVAFWCDPISGHATLYWYRQILGQGPELLVQFQDESVVDDSQLPKDRFSAERLKGVDSTLKIQPAELGDSAMYLCASSLQRTGSYEQYFGPGTRLTVT.

The chain combines TRBV11-2 with TRBJ1-2, with D maybe TRBD1 (5 bases). This CDR3 region has 15 residues. Germline V gene sequence: CDR1 SGHAT, CDR2 FQNNGV. V shed 4 bases and J shed 0 bases, with 12 bases lying between them. This CDR3 reads CASSSTGEANYGYTF. Here the CDR3 DNA reads TGTGCCAGCAGCTCCACAGGCGAAGCTAACTATGGCTACACCTTC. Filled out from reference TRBV11-2 and TRBJ1-2, the complete variable domain reads EAGVAQSPRYKIIEKRQSVAFWCNPISGHATLYWYQQILGQGPKLLIQFQNNGVVDDSQLPKDRFSAERLKGVDSTLKIQPAKLEDSAVYLCASSSTGEANYGYTFGSGTRLTVV.

J is TRBJ2-2 and V is TRBV18, with 10 nucleotides matching TRBD1. V gave up 5 bases and J gave up 7 bases; unmatched junction bases: 7. The CDR3 length is 15 residues. CDR1 KGHSH and CDR2 LQKENI come from the germline V gene. The CDR3 spells CASSTGTGAGGELFF. The CDR3 nucleotides are TGTGCCAGCTCAACCGGGACAGGGGCTGGCGGGGAGCTGTTTTTT.

Details on this clone: Given a much more abundant clone one base away, this may be a read error. In the same sample, other DNA sequences code for this CDR3. This chain uses TRBV19 with TRBJ1-1, with D unclear. Germline V lookup: CDR1 LNHDA, CDR2 SQIVND (reference sequence). V lost 3 bases, J lost 1 base, and 3 bases lay in between. This CDR3 spans 12 amino acids. CDR3 in DNA: TGTGCCAGTAGTATCGGGAACACTGAAGCTTTCTTT. Residues: CASSIGNTEAFF.

This chain connects TRBV5-1 to TRBJ2-2, with D tentatively TRBD1 (5 bases). Germline V gives CDR1 SGHRS, CDR2 YFSETQ. The CDR3 runs 15 residues. With 5 bases removed from V and 6 bases from J, the gap between germline ends came to 17 bases. The CDR3 nucleotides are TGCGCCAGCAGTTTCATATCAGGGTCCCCCGGGGAGCTGTTTTTT. Amino acid sequence: CASSFISGSPGELFF.

V and J are TRBV29-1 and TRBJ2-7; TRBD2 matches at 10 bases. The CDR3 totals 13 residues. The J segment lost 7 bases and the V segment lost 4 bases, leaving 7 bases of the junction unmatched. Germline values: CDR1 SQVTM, CDR2 ANQGSEA. The CDR3 DNA is TGCAGCGTTGTACTAGCGGGACTCCGGGAGCAGTACTTC. Its protein is CSVVLAGLREQYF.

The chain links TRBV28 to TRBJ1-2; TRBD1 is a possible D gene (5 bases). Germline CDR1 MDHEN, CDR2 SYDVKM. This CDR3 region has 15 residues. V lost 1 base and J 0 bases, leaving 9 bases between the germline ends. The CDR3 DNA sequence: TGTGCCAGCAGTTTATCAGGGCCTCCTAACTATGGCTACACCTTC. Translated, it gives CASSLSGPPNYGYTF.

The V gene is TRBV28, the J gene TRBJ1-3, with no clear D. Trimming removed 8 bases at V and 3 bases at J, with 14 bases between. Per the germline V gene, CDR1 is MDHEN and CDR2 is SYDVKM. The CDR3 is 14 amino acids. The CDR3 coding sequence is TGTGCCAGCGGGAGTGGGCGCCGTGGAAACACCATATATTTT. Translating it yields CASGSGRRGNTIYF.

This chain links TRBV3-1 (or the pseudogene TRBV3-2) with TRBJ2-5, with 7 bases that match TRBD2. This CDR3 is built from 15 residues. Trimming at V came to 3 bases and at J to 5 bases, leaving 9 bases not matched to a gene. The V gene's germline CDR1 is LGHDT and CDR2 YNNKEL (reference sequence). CDR3 amino acids: CASSQRLAYGETQYF. The CDR3 DNA is TGTGCCAGCAGCCAGCGACTAGCTTATGGGGAGACCCAGTACTTC.

This chain connects TRBV4-1 to TRBJ1-5; D unresolved. Per the germline V gene, CDR1 is MGHRA and CDR2 is YSYEKL. The CDR3 is 15 residues long. With 0 bases removed from V and 4 bases from J, the gap between germline ends came to 10 bases. CDR3 loop: CASSQDQAGNQPQHF. The CDR3 nucleotides are TGCGCCAGCAGCCAAGATCAGGCGGGAAATCAGCCCCAGCATTTT.